The clone carrying this TCR beta chain was seen only once. Its specificity is not known. This specimen comes from a study of CD8 T cells in Susac syndrome. Study-level points and caveats: The peak of CD8+ clonal expansion in Susac was seen in TEMRA cells and active patients.

Random hexamers served to reverse transcribe about 0.45 to 1 ug RNA. TCRdb re-derived calls from the immunoSEQ multiplex PCR reads in MiXCR, one entry per CDR3 protein. The table shows about 130,000 distinct CDR3 sequences, with 95% occurring only once. CDR1 SGHVS and CDR2 FQNEAQ come from the germline V gene. The V end was cut by 0 bases, the J end by 2 bases, with 11 bases between. This CDR3 comprises 15 residues. J is TRBJ2-7 and V is TRBV7-8; TRBD1 might be the D (5 bases). The sequenced sample was CD8+ T cells from PBMCs. The receptor's source is a human donor with Susac syndrome. The CDR3 coding sequence is TGTGCCAGCAGCTTAGCGGGCAGGGTCCCCTACGAGCAGTACTTC. Its protein product is CASSLAGRVPYEQYF.